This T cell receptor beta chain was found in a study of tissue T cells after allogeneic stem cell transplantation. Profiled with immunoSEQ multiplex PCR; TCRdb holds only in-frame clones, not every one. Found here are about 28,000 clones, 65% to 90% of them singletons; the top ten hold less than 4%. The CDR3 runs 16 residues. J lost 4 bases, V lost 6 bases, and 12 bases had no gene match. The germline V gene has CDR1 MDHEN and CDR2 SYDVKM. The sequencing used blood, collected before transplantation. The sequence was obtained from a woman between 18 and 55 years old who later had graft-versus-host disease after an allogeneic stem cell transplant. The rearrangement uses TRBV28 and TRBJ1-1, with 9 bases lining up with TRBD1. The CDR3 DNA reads TGTGCCAGCAGCCTCCGGACAGGGGTTGATGTCACTGAAGCTTTCTTT. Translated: CASSLRTGVDVTEAFF.